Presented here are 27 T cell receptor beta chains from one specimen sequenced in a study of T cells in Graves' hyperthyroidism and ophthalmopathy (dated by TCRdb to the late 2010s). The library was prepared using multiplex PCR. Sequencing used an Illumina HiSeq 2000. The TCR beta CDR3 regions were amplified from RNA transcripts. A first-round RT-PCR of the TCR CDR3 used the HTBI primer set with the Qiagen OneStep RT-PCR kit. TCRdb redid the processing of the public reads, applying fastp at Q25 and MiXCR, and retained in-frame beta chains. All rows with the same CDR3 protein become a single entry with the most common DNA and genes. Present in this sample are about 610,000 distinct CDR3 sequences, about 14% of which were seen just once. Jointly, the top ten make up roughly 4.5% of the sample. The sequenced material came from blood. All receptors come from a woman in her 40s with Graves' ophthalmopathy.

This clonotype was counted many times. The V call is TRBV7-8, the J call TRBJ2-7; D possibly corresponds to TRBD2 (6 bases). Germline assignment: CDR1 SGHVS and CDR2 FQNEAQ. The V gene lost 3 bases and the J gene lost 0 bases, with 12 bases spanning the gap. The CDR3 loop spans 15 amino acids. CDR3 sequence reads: CASSFPGRASYEQYF. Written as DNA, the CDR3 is TGTGCCAGCAGCTTCCCCGGGAGAGCCTCCTACGAGCAGTACTTC.

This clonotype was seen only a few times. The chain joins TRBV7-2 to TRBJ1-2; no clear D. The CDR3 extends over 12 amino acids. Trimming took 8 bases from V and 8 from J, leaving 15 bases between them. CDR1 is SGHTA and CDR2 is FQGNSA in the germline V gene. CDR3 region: CASGPPGGGYTF. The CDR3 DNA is TGTGCCAGCGGACCCCCAGGAGGAGGCTACACCTTC.

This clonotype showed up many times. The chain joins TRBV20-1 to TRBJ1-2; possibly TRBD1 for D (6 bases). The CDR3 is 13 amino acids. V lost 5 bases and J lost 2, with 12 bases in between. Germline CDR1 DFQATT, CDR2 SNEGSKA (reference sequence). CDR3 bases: TGCAGTGCTCAGGTTACAGGGAACTATGGCTACACCTTC. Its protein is CSAQVTGNYGYTF.

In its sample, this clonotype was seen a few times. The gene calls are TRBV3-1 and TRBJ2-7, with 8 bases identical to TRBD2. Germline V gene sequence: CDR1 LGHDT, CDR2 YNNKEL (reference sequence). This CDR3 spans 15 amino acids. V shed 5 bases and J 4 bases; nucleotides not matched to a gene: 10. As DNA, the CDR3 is TGTGCCAGCAGCGCACTGGGCAGCGGGAGTTACGAGCAGTACTTC. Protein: CASSALGSGSYEQYF.

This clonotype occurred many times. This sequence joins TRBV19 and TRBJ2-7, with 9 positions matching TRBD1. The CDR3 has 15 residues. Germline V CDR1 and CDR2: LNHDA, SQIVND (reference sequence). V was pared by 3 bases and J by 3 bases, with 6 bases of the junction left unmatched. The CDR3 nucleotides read TGTGCCAGTAGTATGCCCCCGGGACAGGGCTACGAGCAGTACTTC. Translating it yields CASSMPPGQGYEQYF.

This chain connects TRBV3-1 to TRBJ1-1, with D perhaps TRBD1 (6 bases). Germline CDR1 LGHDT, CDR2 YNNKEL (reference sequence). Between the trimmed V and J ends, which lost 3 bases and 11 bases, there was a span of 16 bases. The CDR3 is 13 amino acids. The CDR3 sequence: CASSQGGGLAAFF. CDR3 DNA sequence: TGTGCCAGCAGCCAGGGGGGGGGCCTAGCCGCTTTCTTT.

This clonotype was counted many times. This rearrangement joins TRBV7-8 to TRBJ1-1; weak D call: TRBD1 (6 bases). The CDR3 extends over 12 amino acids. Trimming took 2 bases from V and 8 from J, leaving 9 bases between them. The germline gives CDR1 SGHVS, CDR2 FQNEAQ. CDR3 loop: CASSLWQGEAFF. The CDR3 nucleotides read TGTGCCAGCAGCTTATGGCAGGGGGAAGCTTTCTTT.

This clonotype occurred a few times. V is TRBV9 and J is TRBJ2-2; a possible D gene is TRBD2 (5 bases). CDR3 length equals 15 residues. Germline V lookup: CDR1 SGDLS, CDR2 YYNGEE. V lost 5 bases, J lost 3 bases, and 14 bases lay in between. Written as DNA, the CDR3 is TGTGCCAGCAGTGCCTCCGGGGATTACACCGGGGAGCTGTTTTTT. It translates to CASSASGDYTGELFF.

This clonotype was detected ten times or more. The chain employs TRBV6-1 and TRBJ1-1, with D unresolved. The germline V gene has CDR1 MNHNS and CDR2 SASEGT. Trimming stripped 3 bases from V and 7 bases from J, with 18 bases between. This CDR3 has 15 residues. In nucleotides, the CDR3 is TGTGCCAGCAGTGAGAGGACCGGAGTGGCCAGTGAAGCTTTCTTT. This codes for CASSERTGVASEAFF.

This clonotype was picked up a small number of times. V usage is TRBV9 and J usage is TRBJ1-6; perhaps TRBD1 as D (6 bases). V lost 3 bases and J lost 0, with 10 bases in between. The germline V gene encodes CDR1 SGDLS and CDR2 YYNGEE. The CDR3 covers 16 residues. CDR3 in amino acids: CASSEGDNSYNSPLHF. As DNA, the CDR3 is TGTGCCAGCAGCGAGGGGGACAACTCCTATAATTCACCCCTCCACTTT.

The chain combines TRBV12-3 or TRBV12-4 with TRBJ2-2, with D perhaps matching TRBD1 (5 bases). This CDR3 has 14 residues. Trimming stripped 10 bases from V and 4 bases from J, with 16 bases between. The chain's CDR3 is CATWGIRGTGELFF. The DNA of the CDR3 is TGTGCCACTTGGGGCATTCGAGGCACCGGGGAGCTGTTTTTT.

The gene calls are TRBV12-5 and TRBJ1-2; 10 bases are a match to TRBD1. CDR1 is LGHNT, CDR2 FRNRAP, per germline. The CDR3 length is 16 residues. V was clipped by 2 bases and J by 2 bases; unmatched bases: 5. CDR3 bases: TGTGCTAGTGGTTTGATCCCGGGACAGGGGAACTATGGCTACACCTTC. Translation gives CASGLIPGQGNYGYTF.

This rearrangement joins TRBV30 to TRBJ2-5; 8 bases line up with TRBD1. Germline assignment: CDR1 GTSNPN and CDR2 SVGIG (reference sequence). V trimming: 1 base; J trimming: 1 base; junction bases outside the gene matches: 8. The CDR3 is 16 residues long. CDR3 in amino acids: CAWSDPGTGFQETQYF. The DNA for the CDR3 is TGTGCCTGGAGTGACCCCGGGACAGGCTTCCAAGAGACCCAGTACTTC.

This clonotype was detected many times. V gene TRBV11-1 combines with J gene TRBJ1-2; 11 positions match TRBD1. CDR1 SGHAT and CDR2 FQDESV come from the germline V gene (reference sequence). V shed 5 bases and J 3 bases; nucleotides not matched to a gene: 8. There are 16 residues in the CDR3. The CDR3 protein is CASSLRTGGVDYGYTF. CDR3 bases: TGTGCCAGCAGCCTACGGACAGGGGGCGTAGACTATGGCTACACCTTC. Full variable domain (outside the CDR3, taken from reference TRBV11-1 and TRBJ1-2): EAEVAQSPRYKITEKSQAVAFWCDPISGHATLYWYRQILGQGPELLVQFQDESVVDDSQLPKDRFSAERLKGVDSTLKIQPAELGDSAMYLCASSLRTGGVDYGYTFGSGTRLTVV.

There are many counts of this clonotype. The DNA for the CDR3 is TGTGCCAGCAAGCGGACGGCAGAATACACTGAAGCTTTCTTT. Its translation is CASKRTAEYTEAFF. The chain has TRBV2 and TRBJ1-1; D gene unclear. The CDR3 runs 14 residues. Germline CDR1 and CDR2: SNHLY and FYNNEI. V gave up 7 bases and J gave up 3 bases, with 15 bases separating them.

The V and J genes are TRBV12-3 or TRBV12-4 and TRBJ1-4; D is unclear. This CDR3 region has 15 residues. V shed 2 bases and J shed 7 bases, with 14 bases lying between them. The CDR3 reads CASSLFSTRGEKLFF. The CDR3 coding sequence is TGTGCCAGCAGTTTATTCAGTACCCGAGGTGAAAAACTGTTTTTT.

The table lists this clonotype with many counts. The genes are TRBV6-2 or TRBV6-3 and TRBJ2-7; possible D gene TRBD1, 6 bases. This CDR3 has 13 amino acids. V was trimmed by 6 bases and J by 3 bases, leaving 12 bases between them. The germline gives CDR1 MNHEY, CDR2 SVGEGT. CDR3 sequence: CASSRQEFYEQYF. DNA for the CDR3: TGTGCCAGCAGCAGACAGGAGTTCTACGAGCAGTACTTC.

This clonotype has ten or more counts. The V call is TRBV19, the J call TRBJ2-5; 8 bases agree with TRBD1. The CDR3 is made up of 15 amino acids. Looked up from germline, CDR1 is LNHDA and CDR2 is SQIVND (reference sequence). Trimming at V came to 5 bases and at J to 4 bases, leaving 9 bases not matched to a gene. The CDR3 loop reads CASSPRDRRTETQYF. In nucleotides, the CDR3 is TGTGCCAGTAGTCCCCGGGACAGGAGAACAGAGACCCAGTACTTC.

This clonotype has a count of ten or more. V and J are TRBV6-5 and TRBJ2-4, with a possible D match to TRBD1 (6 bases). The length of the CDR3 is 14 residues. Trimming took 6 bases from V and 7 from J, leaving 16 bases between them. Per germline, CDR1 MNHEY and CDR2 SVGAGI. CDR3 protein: CASRPTGISNIQYF. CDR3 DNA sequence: TGTGCCAGCAGACCCACAGGGATTAGCAACATTCAGTACTTC.

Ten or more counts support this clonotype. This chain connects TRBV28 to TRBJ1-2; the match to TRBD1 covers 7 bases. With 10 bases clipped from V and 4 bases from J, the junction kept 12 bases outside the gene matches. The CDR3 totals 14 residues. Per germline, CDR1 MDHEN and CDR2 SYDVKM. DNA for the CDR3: TGTGCCACCCCGGGACAGACGGGGAGCTATGGCTACACCTTC. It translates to CATPGQTGSYGYTF.

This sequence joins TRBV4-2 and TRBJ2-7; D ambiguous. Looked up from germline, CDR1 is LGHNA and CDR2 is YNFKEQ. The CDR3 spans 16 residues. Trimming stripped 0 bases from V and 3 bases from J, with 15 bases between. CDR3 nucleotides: TGTGCCAGCAGCCAAGATTGGGGTAAACTAAGCTACGAGCAGTACTTC. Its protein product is CASSQDWGKLSYEQYF.

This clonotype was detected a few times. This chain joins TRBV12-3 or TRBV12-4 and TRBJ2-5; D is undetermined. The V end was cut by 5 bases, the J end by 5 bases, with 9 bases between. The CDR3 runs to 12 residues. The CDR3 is CASSPPTETQYF. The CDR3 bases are TGTGCCAGCAGTCCCCCTACTGAGACCCAGTACTTC.

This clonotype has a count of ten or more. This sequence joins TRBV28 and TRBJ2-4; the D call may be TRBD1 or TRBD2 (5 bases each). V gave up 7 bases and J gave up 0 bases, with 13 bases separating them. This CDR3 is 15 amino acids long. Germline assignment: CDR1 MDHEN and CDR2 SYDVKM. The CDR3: CASTLTGTAKNIQYF. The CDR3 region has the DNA TGTGCCAGCACACTTACCGGGACAGCCAAAAACATTCAGTACTTC.

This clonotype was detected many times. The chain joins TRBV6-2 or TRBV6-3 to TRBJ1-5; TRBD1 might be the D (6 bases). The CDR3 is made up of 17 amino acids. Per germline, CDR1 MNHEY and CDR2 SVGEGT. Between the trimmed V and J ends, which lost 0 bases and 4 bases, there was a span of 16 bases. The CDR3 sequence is CASSYSTTGISNQPQHF. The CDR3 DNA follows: TGTGCCAGCAGTTACTCGACAACAGGGATCTCAAATCAGCCCCAGCATTTT.

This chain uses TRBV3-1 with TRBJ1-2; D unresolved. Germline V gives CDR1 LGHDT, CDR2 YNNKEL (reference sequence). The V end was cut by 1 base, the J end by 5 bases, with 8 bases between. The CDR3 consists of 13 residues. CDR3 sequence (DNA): TGTGCCAGCAGCCAAGGTGTCCGATATGGCTACACCTTC. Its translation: CASSQGVRYGYTF.

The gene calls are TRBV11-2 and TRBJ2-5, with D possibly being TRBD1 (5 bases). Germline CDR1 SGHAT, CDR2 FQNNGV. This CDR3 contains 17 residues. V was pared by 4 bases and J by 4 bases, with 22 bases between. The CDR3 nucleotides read TGTGCCAGCAGCTGGGGCAGGGTTAGGATTTCCGCAGAGACCCAGTACTTC. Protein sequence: CASSWGRVRISAETQYF. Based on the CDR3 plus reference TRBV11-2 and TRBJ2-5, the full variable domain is EAGVAQSPRYKIIEKRQSVAFWCNPISGHATLYWYQQILGQGPKLLIQFQNNGVVDDSQLPKDRFSAERLKGVDSTLKIQPAKLEDSAVYLCASSWGRVRISAETQYFGPGTRLLVL.

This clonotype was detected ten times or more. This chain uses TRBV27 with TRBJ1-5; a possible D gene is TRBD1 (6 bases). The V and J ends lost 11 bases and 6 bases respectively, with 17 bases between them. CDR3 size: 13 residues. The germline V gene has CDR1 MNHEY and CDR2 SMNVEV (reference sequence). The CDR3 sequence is CAARQDSRQPQHF. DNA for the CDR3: TGTGCCGCCCGACAGGACTCGCGTCAGCCCCAGCATTTT.